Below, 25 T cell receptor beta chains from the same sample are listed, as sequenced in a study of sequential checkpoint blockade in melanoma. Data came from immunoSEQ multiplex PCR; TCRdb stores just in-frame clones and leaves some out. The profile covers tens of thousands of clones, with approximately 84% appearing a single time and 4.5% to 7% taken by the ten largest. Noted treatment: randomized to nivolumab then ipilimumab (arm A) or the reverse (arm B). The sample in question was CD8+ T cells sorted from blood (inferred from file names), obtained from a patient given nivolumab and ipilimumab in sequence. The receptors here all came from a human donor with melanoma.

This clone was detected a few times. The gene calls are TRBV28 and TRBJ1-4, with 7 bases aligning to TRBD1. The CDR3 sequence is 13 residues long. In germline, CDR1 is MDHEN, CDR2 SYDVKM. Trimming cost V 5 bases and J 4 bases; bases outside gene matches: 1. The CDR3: CASSGTDNEKLFF. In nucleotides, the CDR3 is TGTGCCAGCAGTGGGACAGATAATGAAAAACTGTTTTTT. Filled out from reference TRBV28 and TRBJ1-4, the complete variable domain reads DVKVTQSSRYLVKRTGEKVFLECVQDMDHENMFWYRQDPGLGLRLIYFSYDVKMKEKGDIPEGYSVSREKKERFSLILESASTNQTSMYLCASSGTDNEKLFFGSGTQLSVL.

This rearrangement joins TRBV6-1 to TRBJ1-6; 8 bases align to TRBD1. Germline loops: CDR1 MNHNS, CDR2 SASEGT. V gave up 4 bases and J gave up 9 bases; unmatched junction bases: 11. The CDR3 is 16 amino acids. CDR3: CASSGGGQGESSPLHF. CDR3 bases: TGTGCCAGCAGTGGGGGTGGACAGGGCGAAAGTTCACCCCTCCACTTT.

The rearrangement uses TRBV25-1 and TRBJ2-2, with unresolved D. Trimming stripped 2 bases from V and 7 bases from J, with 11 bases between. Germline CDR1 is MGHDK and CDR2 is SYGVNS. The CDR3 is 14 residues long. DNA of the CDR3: TGTGCCAGCAGTGAAAGGATGAGCGACGGGGAGCTGTTTTTT. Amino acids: CASSERMSDGELFF.

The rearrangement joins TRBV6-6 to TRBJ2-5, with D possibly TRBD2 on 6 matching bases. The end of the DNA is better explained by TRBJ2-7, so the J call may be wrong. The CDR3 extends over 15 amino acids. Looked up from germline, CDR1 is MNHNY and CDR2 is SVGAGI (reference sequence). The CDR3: CASSYSPRERVEQYF. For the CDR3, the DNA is TGTGCCAGCAGTTACTCTCCAAGGGAGCGGGTCGAGCAGTACTTC.

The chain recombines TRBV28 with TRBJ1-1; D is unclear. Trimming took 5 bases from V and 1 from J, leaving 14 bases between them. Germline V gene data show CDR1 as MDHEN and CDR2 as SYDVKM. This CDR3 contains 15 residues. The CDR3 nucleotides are TGTGCCAGCAGTGTTGGGAGGGTTTGGAACACTGAAGCTTTCTTT. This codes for CASSVGRVWNTEAFF.

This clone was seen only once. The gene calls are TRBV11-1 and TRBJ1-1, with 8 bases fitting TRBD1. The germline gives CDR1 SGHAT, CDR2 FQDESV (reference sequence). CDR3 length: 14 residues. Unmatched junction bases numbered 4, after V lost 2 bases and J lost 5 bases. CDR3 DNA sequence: TGTGCCAGCAGCTTAACAGGGGGTTGGACTGAAGCTTTCTTT. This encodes CASSLTGGWTEAFF.

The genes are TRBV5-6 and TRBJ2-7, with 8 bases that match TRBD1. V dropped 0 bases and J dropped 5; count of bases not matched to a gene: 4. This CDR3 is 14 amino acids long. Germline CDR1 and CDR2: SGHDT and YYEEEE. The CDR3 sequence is CASSLVLQGDEQYF. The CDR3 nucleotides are TGTGCCAGCAGCTTGGTTTTACAGGGGGACGAGCAGTACTTC.

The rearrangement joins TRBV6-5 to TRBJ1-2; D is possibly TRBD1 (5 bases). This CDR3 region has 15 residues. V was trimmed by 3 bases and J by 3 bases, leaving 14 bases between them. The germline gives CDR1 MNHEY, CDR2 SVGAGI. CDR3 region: CASSYMGGSDYGYTF. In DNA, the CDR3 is TGTGCCAGCAGTTATATGGGGGGATCCGACTATGGCTACACCTTC.

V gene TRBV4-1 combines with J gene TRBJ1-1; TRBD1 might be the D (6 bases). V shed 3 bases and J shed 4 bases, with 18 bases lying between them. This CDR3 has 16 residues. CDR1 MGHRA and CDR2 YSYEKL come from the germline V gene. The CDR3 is CASSHRAGGSGTEAFF. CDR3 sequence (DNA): TGCGCCAGCAGCCACCGGGCGGGGGGCAGCGGCACTGAAGCTTTCTTT.

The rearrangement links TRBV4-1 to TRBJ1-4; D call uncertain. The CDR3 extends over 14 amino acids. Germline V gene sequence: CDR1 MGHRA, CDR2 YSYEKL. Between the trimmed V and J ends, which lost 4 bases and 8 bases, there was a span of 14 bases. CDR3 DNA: TGCGCCAGCAGCCGAGCCTTGGGAGGAGAAAAACTGTTTTTT. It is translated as CASSRALGGEKLFF.

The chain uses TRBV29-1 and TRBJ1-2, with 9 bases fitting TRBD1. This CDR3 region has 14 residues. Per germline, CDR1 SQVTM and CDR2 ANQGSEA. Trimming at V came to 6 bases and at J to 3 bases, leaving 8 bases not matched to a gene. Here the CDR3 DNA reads TGCAGCGTCGAGGGACAGGGCTCAGACTATGGCTACACCTTC. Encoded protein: CSVEGQGSDYGYTF.

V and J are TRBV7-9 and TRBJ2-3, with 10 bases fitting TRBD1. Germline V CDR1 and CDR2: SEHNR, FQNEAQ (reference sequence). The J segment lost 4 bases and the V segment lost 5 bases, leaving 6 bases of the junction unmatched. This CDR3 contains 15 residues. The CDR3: CASSPGQGGADTQYF. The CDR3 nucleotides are TGTGCCAGCAGCCCAGGACAGGGGGGGGCAGATACGCAGTATTTT. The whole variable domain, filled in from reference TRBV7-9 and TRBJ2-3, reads DTGVSQNPRHKITKRGQNVTFRCDPISEHNRLYWYRQTLGQGPEFLTYFQNEAQLEKSRLLSDRFSAERPKGSFSTLEIQRTEQGDSAMYLCASSPGQGGADTQYFGPGTRLTVL.

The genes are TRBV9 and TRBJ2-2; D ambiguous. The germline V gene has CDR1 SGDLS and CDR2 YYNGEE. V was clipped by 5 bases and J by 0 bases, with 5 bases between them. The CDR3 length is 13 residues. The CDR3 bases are TGTGCCAGCAGTATCGCGAACACCGGGGAGCTGTTTTTT. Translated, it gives CASSIANTGELFF.

CDR3 region: CASSENRYGTENTEAFF. Written as DNA, the CDR3 is TGTGCCAGCAGTGAAAACAGGTATGGGACAGAAAACACTGAAGCTTTCTTT. This rearrangement joins TRBV6-1 to TRBJ1-1, with 7 bases aligning to TRBD1. The V gene end was trimmed by 2 bases and the J gene end by 2 bases; junction bases not matched to a gene: 11. The CDR3 is 17 amino acids. Germline V gives CDR1 MNHNS, CDR2 SASEGT.

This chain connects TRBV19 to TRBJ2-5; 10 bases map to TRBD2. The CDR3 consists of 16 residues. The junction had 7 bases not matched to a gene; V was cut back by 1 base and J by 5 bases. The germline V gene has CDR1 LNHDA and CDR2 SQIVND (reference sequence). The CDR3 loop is CASSIGLAGEGETQYF. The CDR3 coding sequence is TGTGCCAGTAGTATAGGGCTAGCGGGAGAGGGCGAGACCCAGTACTTC.

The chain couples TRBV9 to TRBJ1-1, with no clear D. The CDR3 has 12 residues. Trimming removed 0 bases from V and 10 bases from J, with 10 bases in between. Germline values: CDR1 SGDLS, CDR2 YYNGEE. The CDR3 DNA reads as TGTGCCAGCAGCGTAGTGGTAGATCCAGCTTTCTTT. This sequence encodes CASSVVVDPAFF. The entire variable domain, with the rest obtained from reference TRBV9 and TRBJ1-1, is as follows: DSGVTQTPKHLITATGQRVTLRCSPRSGDLSVYWYQQSLDQGLQFLIQYYNGEERAKGNILERFSAQQFPDLHSELNLSSLELGDSALYFCASSVVVDPAFFGQGTRLTVV.

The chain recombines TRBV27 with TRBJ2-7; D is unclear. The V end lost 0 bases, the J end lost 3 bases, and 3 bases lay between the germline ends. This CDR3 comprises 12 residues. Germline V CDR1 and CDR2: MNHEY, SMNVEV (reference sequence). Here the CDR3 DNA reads TGTGCCAGCAGTTTATCCGGCTACGAGCAGTACTTC. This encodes CASSLSGYEQYF.

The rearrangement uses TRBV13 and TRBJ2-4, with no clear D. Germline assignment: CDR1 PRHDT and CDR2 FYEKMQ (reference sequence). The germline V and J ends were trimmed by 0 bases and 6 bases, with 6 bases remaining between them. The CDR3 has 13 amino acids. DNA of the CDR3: TGTGCCAGCAGCTTAGGGGCTGGAAACATTCAGTACTTC. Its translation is CASSLGAGNIQYF.

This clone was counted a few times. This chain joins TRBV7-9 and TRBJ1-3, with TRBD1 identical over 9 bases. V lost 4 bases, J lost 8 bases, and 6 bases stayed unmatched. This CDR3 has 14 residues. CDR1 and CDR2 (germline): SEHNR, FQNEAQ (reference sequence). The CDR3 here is CASSSSGQGYTIYF. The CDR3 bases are TGTGCCAGCAGCTCCTCGGGACAGGGATACACCATATATTTT.

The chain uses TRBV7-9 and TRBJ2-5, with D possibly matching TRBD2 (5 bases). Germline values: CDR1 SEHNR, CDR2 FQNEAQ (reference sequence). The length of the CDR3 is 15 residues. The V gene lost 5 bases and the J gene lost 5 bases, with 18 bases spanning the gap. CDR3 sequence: CASSESGPPWETQYF. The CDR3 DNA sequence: TGTGCCAGCAGCGAAAGCGGCCCCCCGTGGGAGACCCAGTACTTC.

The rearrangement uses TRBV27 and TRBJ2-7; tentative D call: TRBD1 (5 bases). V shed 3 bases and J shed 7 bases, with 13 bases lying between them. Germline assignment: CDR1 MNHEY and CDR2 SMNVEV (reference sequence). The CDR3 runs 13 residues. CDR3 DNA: TGTGCCAGCAGTTTCACAGGTGGTGGGGAGCAGTACTTC. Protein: CASSFTGGGEQYF.

The CDR3 nucleotides read TGTGCCAGCAGCCAGGGACAGGGGGACTACGAGCAGTACTTC. This gives the protein CASSQGQGDYEQYF. The chain recombines TRBV5-6 with TRBJ2-7; 11 positions agree with TRBD1. The CDR3 totals 14 residues. V was clipped by 4 bases and J by 3 bases; unmatched bases: 3. Germline loops: CDR1 SGHDT, CDR2 YYEEEE.

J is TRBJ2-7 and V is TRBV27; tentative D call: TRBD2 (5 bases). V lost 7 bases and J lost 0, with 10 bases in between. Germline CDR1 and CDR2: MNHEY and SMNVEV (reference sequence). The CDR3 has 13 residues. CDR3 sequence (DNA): TGTGCCAGCACCGGACTCAACTCCTACGAGCAGTACTTC. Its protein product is CASTGLNSYEQYF.

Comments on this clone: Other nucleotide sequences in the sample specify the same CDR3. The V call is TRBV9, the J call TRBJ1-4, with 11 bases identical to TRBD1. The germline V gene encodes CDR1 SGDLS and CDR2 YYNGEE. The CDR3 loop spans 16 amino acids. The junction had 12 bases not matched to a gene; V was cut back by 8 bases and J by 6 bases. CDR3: CASSTNLGQGDEKLFF. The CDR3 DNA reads TGTGCCAGTAGCACCAATCTGGGACAGGGGGATGAAAAACTGTTTTTT.

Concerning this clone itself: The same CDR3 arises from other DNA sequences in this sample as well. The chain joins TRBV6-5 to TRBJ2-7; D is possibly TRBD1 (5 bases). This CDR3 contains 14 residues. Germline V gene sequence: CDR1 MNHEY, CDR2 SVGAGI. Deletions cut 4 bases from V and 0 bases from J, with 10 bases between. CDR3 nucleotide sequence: TGTGCCAGCAGTTCCTTAGGGGCCTCCTACGAGCAGTACTTC. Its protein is CASSSLGASYEQYF.